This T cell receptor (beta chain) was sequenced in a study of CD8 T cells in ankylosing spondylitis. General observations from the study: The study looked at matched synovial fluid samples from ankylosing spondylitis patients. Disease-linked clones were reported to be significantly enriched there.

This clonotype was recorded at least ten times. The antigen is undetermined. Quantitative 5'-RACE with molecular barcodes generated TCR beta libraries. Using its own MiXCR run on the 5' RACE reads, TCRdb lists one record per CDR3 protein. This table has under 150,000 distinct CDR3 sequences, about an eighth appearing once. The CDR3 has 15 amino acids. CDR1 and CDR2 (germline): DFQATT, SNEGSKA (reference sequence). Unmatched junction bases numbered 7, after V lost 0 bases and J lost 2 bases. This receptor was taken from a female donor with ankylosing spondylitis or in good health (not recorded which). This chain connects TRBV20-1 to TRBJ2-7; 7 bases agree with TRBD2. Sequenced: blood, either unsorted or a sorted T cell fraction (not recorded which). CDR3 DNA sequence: TGCAGTGCTAGAGATCCCTCAAGCGGGGCCTACGAGCAGTACTTC. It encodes CSARDPSSGAYEQYF.